This TCR beta chain was recovered during a study of tumor-infiltrating lymphocytes in primary liver carcinoma. Regarding the study as a whole: Representation across all five tumor regions was limited to only about 7.5-24% of top clones. Tumor-adjacent and tumor-blood pairs shared less of their repertoires than tumor region pairs shared.

Total RNA and DNA came together from approximately 20-30 mg of bulk tissue without cell sorting. Every tumor sample analyzed contained over 75% viable tumor cells. Note on this clonotype: Its antigen is undetermined. At one end the junction does not follow the germline gene, possibly because of a read error.

Making TCR beta cDNA involved approximately 0.5 ug total RNA and a constant-region primer. Three nested multiplex PCR rounds, a slightly modified ARM-PCR, produced the libraries for TCR beta. TCRdb called the multiplex PCR reads again in MiXCR, with one record for every CDR3 protein. The repertoire includes about 20,000 distinct CDR3 sequences, 80% of them detected once, and about a third sits in the top ten. This TCR was sampled from a woman aged 30 to 39 with primary liver carcinoma and hepatitis B virus infection. Sequenced: liver tumor tissue from sampling region 2. Subset meaning: tumor region T2, inferior pole.

CDR3: CASSFNGQGLATHYF. CDR3 DNA sequence: TGCGCCAGCAGCTTCAACGGACAGGGCCTAGCGACCCATTACTTC. The genes are TRBV5-1 and TRBJ2-5, with 8 bases aligning to TRBD1. Germline lookup yields CDR1 SGHRS and CDR2 YFSETQ. The CDR3 length is 15 residues.